The 17 T cell receptor beta chains below were found in one sample sequenced in a study of T cells in Graves' hyperthyroidism and ophthalmopathy. Authors of the study amplified TCR beta CDR3 regions from RNA transcripts. The TCR CDR3 was amplified in a first-round RT-PCR using the HTBI primer set. TCRdb re-called the multiplex PCR reads with MiXCR, one entry per CDR3 protein. The sample lists approximately 740,000 distinct CDR3 sequences, approximately 15% occurring once. The sample comprised blood. The receptors were gathered from a woman between 18 and 29 years old with Graves' hyperthyroidism.

Only a few counts were recorded for this clonotype. The chain links TRBV5-6 to TRBJ2-1, with 7 bases that match TRBD2. V lost 2 bases to trimming and J lost 7 bases; unmatched junction nucleotides: 15. The CDR3 has 17 amino acids. Germline CDR1 reads SGHDT; CDR2 reads YYEEEE. The CDR3 nucleotides read TGTGCCAGCAGCTTTAGGGCTAGCGGCATGGAGTTTAATGAGCAGTTCTTC. This gives the protein CASSFRASGMEFNEQFF.

V usage is TRBV19 and J usage is TRBJ2-3, with TRBD1 matching over 8 bases. Looked up from germline, CDR1 is LNHDA and CDR2 is SQIVND (reference sequence). The CDR3 spans 16 residues. V was clipped by 6 bases and J by 2 bases; unmatched bases: 10. Here the CDR3 reads CASRDYGQGATDTQYF. The DNA of the CDR3 is TGTGCCAGTAGAGATTATGGACAGGGAGCCACAGATACGCAGTATTTT.

Only a few counts were recorded for this clonotype. V gene TRBV11-2 combines with J gene TRBJ1-1, with D tentatively TRBD1 (6 bases). Germline V gene lookup returns CDR1 SGHAT and CDR2 FQNNGV. This CDR3 region has 16 residues. V dropped 1 base and J dropped 1 base, with 13 bases sitting between them. CDR3 protein: CASSLALQGPNTEAFF. The CDR3 DNA follows: TGTGCCAGCAGCTTAGCCCTCCAGGGGCCGAACACTGAAGCTTTCTTT.

This clonotype has only a few counts. The rearrangement uses TRBV12-3 or TRBV12-4 and TRBJ1-5; 10 bases agree with TRBD1. V lost 6 bases and J lost 6; bases outside the gene matches: 5. The CDR3 extends over 14 amino acids. CDR3 sequence (DNA): TGTGCCAGCAGCTTCCGACAGGGGGCTCAGCCCCAGCATTTT. As protein: CASSFRQGAQPQHF.

This clonotype was counted many times. This chain connects TRBV7-3 to TRBJ2-3; 8 positions match TRBD2. The CDR3 is 13 residues long. Trimming removed 7 bases from V and 5 bases from J; junction bases left unmatched: 5. Germline V gene lookup returns CDR1 SGHTA and CDR2 FQGTGA. The CDR3 is CASNLTSGDTQYF. The DNA of the CDR3 is TGTGCCAGCAACCTTACTAGCGGAGATACGCAGTATTTT.

This clonotype was counted between two and nine times. The chain carries TRBV29-1 and TRBJ2-7; 11 nucleotides match TRBD2. V lost 3 bases and J lost 2; bases outside the gene matches: 6. The germline CDR1 and CDR2 sequences are SQVTM and ANQGSEA. This CDR3 has 15 residues. The CDR3 nucleotides are TGCAGCGTTGAGGCTAGCGGGAGGAGACCCTACGAGCAGTACTTC. Amino acid sequence: CSVEASGRRPYEQYF.

This clonotype appeared a few times. The chain couples TRBV19 to TRBJ2-7; TRBD1 matches 7 bases. CDR1 LNHDA and CDR2 SQIVND come from the germline V gene (reference sequence). Trimming cost V 10 bases and J 2 bases; bases outside gene matches: 8. The CDR3 runs to 13 residues. The CDR3 nucleotides read TGTGCCACTAGACAGGGAATGGCCTACGAGCAGTACTTC. Protein product: CATRQGMAYEQYF. The complete variable domain, with remaining parts taken from reference TRBV19 and TRBJ2-7, reads DGGITQSPKYLFRKEGQNVTLSCEQNLNHDAMYWYRQDPGQGLRLIYYSQIVNDFQKGDIAEGYSVSREKKESFPLTVTSAQKNPTAFYLCATRQGMAYEQYFGPGTRLTVT.

At least ten counts were recorded for this clonotype. The chain combines TRBV11-3 with TRBJ1-3; 8 nucleotides match TRBD1. V lost 3 bases and J lost 0; bases outside the gene matches: 1. This CDR3 has 15 residues. Germline V CDR1 and CDR2: SGHNT, YENEEA. In DNA form, the CDR3 reads TGTGCCAGCAGCTTGACAGGGGTCTCTGGAAACACCATATATTTT. It translates to CASSLTGVSGNTIYF.

This clonotype was counted between two and nine times. V gene TRBV6-5 combines with J gene TRBJ2-7; tentatively, D is TRBD1 (6 bases). The V gene lost 0 bases and the J gene lost 2 bases, with 8 bases spanning the gap. Germline CDR1 reads MNHEY; CDR2 reads SVGAGI. The CDR3 is made up of 14 amino acids. The CDR3 coding sequence is TGTGCCAGCAGTTACTCGAAGGGGGCCTACGAGCAGTACTTC. As protein: CASSYSKGAYEQYF.

This clonotype occurred many times. V is TRBV27 and J is TRBJ2-7, with 8 bases identical to TRBD2. J lost 0 bases, V lost 8 bases, and 3 bases had no gene match. This CDR3 is 13 amino acids long. Germline V gives CDR1 MNHEY, CDR2 SMNVEV (reference sequence). The CDR3 nucleotides read TGTGCCAGCCGGGAGGGAGTCTCCTACGAGCAGTACTTC. It specifies CASREGVSYEQYF.

Ten or more counts support this clonotype. The rearrangement joins TRBV30 to TRBJ2-1; D possibly corresponds to TRBD1 (5 bases). Trimming removed 2 bases from V and 2 bases from J, with 13 bases in between. The CDR3 sequence is 15 residues long. CDR1 is GTSNPN, CDR2 SVGIG, per germline (reference sequence). CDR3 sequence reads: CAWSRGTGPYNEQFF. CDR3 bases: TGTGCCTGGAGTAGGGGTACCGGTCCCTACAATGAGCAGTTCTTC.

V usage is TRBV9 and J usage is TRBJ2-1; D is uncertain. Germline lookup yields CDR1 SGDLS and CDR2 YYNGEE. V lost 0 bases and J lost 8, with 15 bases in between. The CDR3 spans 15 residues. The CDR3 region is CASSVGGSPSDEQFF. The CDR3 DNA sequence: TGTGCCAGCAGCGTAGGCGGCTCCCCGTCCGATGAGCAGTTCTTC.

This clonotype was counted at least ten times. This chain joins TRBV9 and TRBJ2-3, with 9 positions matching TRBD1. This CDR3 contains 14 residues. The germline gives CDR1 SGDLS, CDR2 YYNGEE. V shed 5 bases and J 1 base; nucleotides not matched to a gene: 2. This CDR3 reads CASSRTGGTDTQYF. The CDR3 DNA is TGTGCCAGCAGTCGGACAGGGGGCACAGATACGCAGTATTTT.

The rearrangement links TRBV27 to TRBJ1-2, with D tentatively TRBD1 (6 bases). Trimming shortened V by 4 bases and J by 7 bases, and 19 bases separated the two germline ends. Germline V gene sequence: CDR1 MNHEY, CDR2 SMNVEV (reference sequence). CDR3 size: 15 residues. CDR3 region: CASSSYTGTGFGYTF. Here the CDR3 DNA reads TGTGCCAGCAGTTCTTACACGGGTACAGGGTTTGGCTACACCTTC.

This clonotype was detected many times. CDR3 loop: CASSFARDRGGYEQYF. The CDR3 DNA sequence: TGTGCCAGCAGCTTCGCCCGGGACAGGGGAGGCTACGAGCAGTACTTC. The genes are TRBV7-6 and TRBJ2-7, with 10 bases that match TRBD1. The junction had 8 bases not matched to a gene; V was cut back by 3 bases and J by 3 bases. The CDR3 is 16 amino acids. Germline lookup yields CDR1 SGHVS and CDR2 FNYEAQ.

There are many counts of this clonotype. V usage is TRBV2 and J usage is TRBJ2-7; TRBD2 might be the D (6 bases). CDR1 is SNHLY and CDR2 is FYNNEI in the germline V gene. The CDR3 is made up of 13 amino acids. V lost 4 bases and J 3 bases, leaving 10 bases between the germline ends. In DNA, the CDR3 is TGTGCCAGCAGTGCACGGGGGAGCTACGAGCAGTACTTC. Amino acids: CASSARGSYEQYF.

This clonotype appeared many times. The chain links TRBV12-3 or TRBV12-4 to TRBJ1-3, with D perhaps TRBD1 (6 bases). The V end lost 3 bases, the J end lost 0 bases, and 12 bases lay between the germline ends. The CDR3 loop spans 16 amino acids. CDR3 DNA sequence: TGTGCCAGCAGTTTTGCTACAGGGACCTCTGGAAACACCATATATTTT. It specifies CASSFATGTSGNTIYF.